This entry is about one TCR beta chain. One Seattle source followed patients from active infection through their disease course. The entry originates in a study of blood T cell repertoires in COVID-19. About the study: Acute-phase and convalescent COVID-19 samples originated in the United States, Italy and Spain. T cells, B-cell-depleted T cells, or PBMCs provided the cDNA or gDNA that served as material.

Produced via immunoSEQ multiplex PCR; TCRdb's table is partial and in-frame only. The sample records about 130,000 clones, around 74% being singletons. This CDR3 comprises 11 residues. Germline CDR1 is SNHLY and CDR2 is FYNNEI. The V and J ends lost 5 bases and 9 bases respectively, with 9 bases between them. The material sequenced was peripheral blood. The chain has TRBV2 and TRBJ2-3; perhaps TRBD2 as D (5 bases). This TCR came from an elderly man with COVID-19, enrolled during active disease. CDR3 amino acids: CASSSAGTQYF. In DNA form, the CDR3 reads TGTGCCAGCAGTAGCGCGGGCACGCAGTATTTT.